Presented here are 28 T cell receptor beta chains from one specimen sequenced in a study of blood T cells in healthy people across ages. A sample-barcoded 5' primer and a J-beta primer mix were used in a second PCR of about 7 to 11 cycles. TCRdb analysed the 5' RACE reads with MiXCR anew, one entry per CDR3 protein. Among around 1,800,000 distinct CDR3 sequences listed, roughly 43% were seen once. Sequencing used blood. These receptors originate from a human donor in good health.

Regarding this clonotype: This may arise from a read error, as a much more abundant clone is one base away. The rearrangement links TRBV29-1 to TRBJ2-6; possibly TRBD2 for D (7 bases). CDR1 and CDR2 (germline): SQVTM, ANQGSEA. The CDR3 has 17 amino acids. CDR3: CSVEGGQGFTGANVRTF. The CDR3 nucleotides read TGCAGCGTTGAGGGAGGGCAGGGGTTTACCGGGGCCAACGTCCGGACTTTC.

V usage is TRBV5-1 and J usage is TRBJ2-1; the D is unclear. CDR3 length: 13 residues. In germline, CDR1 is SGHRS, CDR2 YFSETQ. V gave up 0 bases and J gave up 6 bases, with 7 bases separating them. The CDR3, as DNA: TGCGCCAGCAGCTTGGCCCAGACCAATGAGCAGTTCTTC. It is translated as CASSLAQTNEQFF.

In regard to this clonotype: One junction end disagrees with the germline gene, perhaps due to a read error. DNA of the CDR3: TGCTCCAGCAGCCAACTGACTAGCGGGGCGTACAATGAGCAGTTCTTC. This codes for CSSSQLTSGAYNEQFF. V gene TRBV4-1 combines with J gene TRBJ2-1; TRBD2 aligns across 11 bases. The CDR3 sequence is 16 residues long. The V gene's germline CDR1 is MGHRA and CDR2 YSYEKL.

Written as DNA, the CDR3 is TGCGCCAGCAGCCATGTTGACAGGGTTGGCAATCAGCCCCAGCATTTT. Translating it yields CASSHVDRVGNQPQHF. This chain connects TRBV4-1 to TRBJ1-5, with 7 nucleotides matching TRBD1. Germline values: CDR1 MGHRA, CDR2 YSYEKL. The CDR3 loop spans 16 amino acids. Losses at the gene ends were 3 bases for V and 2 bases for J; bases not matched to a gene: 7.

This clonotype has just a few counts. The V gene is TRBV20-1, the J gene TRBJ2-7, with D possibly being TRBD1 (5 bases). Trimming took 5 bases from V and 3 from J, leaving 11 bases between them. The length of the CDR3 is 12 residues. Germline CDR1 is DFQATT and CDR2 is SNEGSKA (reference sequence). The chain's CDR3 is CSALTQGYEQYF. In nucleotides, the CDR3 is TGCAGTGCTCTGACCCAGGGCTACGAGCAGTACTTC.

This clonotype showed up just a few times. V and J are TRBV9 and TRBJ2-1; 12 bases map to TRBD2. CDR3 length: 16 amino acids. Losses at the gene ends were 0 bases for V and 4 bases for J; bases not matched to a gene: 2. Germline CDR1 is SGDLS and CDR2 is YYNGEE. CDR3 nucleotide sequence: TGTGCCAGCAGCGTAGGGGGGACTAGCGGGTACAATGAGCAGTTCTTC. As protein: CASSVGGTSGYNEQFF.

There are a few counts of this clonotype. The CDR3 sequence is CASSDQRGYGYTF. The CDR3 DNA follows: TGTGCCAGCAGCGATCAAAGAGGCTATGGCTACACCTTC. The chain recombines TRBV9 with TRBJ1-2; unclear D gene. The CDR3 length is 13 residues. V lost 3 bases and J 4 bases, leaving 10 bases between the germline ends. Germline V gene data show CDR1 as SGDLS and CDR2 as YYNGEE.

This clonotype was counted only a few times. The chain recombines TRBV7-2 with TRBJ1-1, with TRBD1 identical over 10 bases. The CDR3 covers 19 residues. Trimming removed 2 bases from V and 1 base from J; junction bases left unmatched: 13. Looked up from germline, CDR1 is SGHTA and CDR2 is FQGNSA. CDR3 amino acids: CASSLRVQGTGAPNTEAFF. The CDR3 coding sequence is TGTGCCAGCAGCTTAAGGGTGCAGGGGACAGGGGCCCCGAACACTGAAGCTTTCTTT.

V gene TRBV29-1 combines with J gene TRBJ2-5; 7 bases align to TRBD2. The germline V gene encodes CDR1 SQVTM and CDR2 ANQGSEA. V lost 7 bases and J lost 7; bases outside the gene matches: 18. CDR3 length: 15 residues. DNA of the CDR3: TGCAGCGCCCGGACTGGGGGGACTATATTGTGGACCCAGTACTTC. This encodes CSARTGGTILWTQYF.

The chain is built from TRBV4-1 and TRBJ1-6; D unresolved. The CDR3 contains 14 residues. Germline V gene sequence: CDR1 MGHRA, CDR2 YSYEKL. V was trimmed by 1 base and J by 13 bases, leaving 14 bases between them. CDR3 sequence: CASSQVGMFGPLHF. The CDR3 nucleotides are TGCGCCAGCAGCCAAGTGGGGATGTTTGGGCCCCTCCACTTT.

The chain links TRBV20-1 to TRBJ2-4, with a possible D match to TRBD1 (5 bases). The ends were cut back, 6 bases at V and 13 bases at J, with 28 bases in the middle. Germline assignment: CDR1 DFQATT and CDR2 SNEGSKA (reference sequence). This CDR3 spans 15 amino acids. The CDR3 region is CSAQTAVGSYNEQYF. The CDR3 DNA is TGCAGTGCCCAGACAGCTGTAGGTTCCTACAATGAGCAGTACTTC.

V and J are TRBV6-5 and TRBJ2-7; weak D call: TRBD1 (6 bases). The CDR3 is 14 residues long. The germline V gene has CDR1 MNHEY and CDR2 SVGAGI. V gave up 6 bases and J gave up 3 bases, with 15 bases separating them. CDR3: CASRPTGLDYEQYF. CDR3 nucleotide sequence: TGTGCCAGCAGGCCCACAGGGTTAGACTACGAGCAGTACTTC.

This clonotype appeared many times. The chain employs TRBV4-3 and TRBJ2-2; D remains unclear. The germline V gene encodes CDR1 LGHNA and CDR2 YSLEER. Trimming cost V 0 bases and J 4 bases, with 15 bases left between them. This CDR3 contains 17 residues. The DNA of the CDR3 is TGCGCCAGCAGCCAAGATGAACATGGAGACCGCACCGGGGAGCTGTTTTTT. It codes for CASSQDEHGDRTGELFF.

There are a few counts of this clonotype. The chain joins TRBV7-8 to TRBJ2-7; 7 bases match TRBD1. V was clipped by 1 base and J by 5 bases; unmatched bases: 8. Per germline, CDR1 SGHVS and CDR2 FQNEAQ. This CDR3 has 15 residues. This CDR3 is CASSLGYRGTNEQYF. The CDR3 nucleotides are TGTGCCAGCAGCTTAGGGTACAGGGGTACGAACGAGCAGTACTTC.

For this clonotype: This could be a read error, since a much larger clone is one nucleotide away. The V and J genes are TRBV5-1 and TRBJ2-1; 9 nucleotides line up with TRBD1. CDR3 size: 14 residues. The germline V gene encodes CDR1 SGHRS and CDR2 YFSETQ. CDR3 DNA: TGCGCCAGCAGCCTGGGACAGGGAGTCGATGAGCGGTTCTTC. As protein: CASSLGQGVDERFF.

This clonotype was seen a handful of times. For the CDR3, the DNA is TGTGCCAGCAGTAAAAGACAGGGGAACTATGGCTACACCTTC. This encodes CASSKRQGNYGYTF. This chain links TRBV28 with TRBJ1-2; 8 bases match TRBD1. This CDR3 contains 14 residues. V gave up 5 bases and J gave up 2 bases; unmatched junction bases: 4. Germline CDR1 and CDR2: MDHEN and SYDVKM.

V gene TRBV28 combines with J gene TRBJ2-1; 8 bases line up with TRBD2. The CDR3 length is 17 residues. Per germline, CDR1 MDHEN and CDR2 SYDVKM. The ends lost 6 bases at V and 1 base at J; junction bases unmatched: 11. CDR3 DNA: TGTGCCAGCAGCCCGGGGGGGGGCGATTTTTCCTACAATGAGCAGTTCTTC. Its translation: CASSPGGGDFSYNEQFF.

The DNA of the CDR3 is TGCAGTGCTAGAGGCAGGGGGGGCGGGGAGCTGTTTTTT. It codes for CSARGRGGGELFF. The V call is TRBV20-1, the J call TRBJ2-2; D possibly matches TRBD1 or TRBD2 (7 bases each). The CDR3 is 13 residues long. V dropped 1 base and J dropped 7 bases, with 10 bases sitting between them. Germline-derived CDR1 and CDR2 are DFQATT and SNEGSKA (reference sequence).

This chain's CDR3 is CAISRTGEGQYF. The CDR3 DNA follows: TGTGCCATCAGTAGGACAGGGGAGGGACAGTACTTC. The V call is TRBV10-3, the J call TRBJ2-7; 9 nucleotides line up with TRBD1. The V gene end was trimmed by 5 bases and the J gene end by 10 bases; junction bases not matched to a gene: 6. Germline assignment: CDR1 ENHRY and CDR2 SYGVKD. The CDR3 covers 12 residues.

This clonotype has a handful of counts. This CDR3 reads CASSSVIKSYNEQFF. The CDR3 DNA reads TGTGCCAGCAGTTCCGTTATCAAATCCTACAATGAGCAGTTCTTC. The chain carries TRBV27 and TRBJ2-1; D unresolved. The germline gives CDR1 MNHEY, CDR2 SMNVEV (reference sequence). V lost 4 bases, J lost 1 base, and 11 bases lay in between. CDR3 size: 15 residues.

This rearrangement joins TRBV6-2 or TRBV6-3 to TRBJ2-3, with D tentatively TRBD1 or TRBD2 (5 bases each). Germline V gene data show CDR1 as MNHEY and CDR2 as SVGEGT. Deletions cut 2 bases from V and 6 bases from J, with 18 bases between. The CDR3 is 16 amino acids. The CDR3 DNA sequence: TGTGCCAGCAGTTACCAGACTAACCGACAGCTGGATACGCAGTATTTT. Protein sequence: CASSYQTNRQLDTQYF.

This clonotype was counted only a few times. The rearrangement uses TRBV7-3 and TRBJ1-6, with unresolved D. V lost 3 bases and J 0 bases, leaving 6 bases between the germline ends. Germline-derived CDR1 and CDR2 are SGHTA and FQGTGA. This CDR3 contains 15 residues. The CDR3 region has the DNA TGTGCCAGCAGCTTTATGGCCTCCTATAATTCACCCCTCCACTTT. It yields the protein CASSFMASYNSPLHF.

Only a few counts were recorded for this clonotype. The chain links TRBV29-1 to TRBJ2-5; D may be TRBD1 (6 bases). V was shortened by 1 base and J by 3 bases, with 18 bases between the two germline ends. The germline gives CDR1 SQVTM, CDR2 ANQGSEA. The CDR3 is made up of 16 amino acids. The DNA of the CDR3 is TGCAGCGTTGAAGGGGTTGGCATCAGGGGAAAAGAGACCCAGTACTTC. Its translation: CSVEGVGIRGKETQYF.

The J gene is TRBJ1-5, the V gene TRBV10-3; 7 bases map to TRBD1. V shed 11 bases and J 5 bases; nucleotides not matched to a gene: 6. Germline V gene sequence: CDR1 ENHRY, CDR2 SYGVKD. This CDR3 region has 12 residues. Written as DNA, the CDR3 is TGTGCCGCCGGACAGGACTATCAGCCCCAGCATTTT. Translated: CAAGQDYQPQHF.

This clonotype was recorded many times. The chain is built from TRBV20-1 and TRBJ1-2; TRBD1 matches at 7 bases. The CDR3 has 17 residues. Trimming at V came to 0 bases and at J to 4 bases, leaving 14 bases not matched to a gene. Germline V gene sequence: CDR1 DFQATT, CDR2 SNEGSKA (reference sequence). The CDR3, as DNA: TGCAGTGCTAGAGAGGGGGTGGGCGGACAGGACGTCTATGGCTACACCTTC. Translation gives CSAREGVGGQDVYGYTF.

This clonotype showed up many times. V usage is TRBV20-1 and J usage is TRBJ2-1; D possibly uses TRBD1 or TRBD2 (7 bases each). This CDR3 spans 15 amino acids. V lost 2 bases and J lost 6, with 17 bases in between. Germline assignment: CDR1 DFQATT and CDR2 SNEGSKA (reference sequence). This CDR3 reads CSARNDREGINEQFF. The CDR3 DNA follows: TGCAGTGCTAGAAATGACAGGGAGGGGATCAATGAGCAGTTCTTC.

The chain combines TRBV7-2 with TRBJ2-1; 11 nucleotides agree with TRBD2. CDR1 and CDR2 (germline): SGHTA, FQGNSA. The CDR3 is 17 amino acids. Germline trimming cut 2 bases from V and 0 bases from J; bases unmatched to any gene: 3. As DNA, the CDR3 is TGTGCCAGCAGCTTAAGACTAGCGGGGCGCTCCTACAATGAGCAGTTCTTC. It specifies CASSLRLAGRSYNEQFF.

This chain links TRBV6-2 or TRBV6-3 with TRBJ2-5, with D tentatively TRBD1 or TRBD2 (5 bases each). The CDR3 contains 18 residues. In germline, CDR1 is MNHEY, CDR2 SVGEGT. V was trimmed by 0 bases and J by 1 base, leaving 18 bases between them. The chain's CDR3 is CASSYSISGTNFQETQYF. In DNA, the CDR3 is TGTGCCAGCAGTTACTCGATCTCCGGGACCAATTTCCAAGAGACCCAGTACTTC.